A selection of T cell receptor beta chains follows, all from one sample in a study of T cells after posttransplantation cyclophosphamide. This table comes from immunoSEQ multiplex PCR, and its TCRdb copy is limited to in-frame clones, with some not included. The sample has fewer than 25,000 clones; roughly nine tenths are singletons. The sample was PBMCs, taken after allogeneic stem cell transplant with posttransplant cyclophosphamide. These receptors were obtained from a female patient aged 30-39 years who received an allogeneic stem cell transplant from an unrelated donor, was CMV-positive, and had no GVHD. A share of the T cells may be of graft donor origin. Each CDR3 is given with its conserved first and last residue. The order of the fields is CDR3 length, V gene, D gene, J gene, clone size, CDR3 protein, CDR3 DNA. D genes are given only for firm matches. Clone sizes are given selectively: once, few, many, or a class where the clone is expanded.

length: 15
V: TRBV7-2
D: TRBD2
J: TRBJ2-7
size: once
CDR3: CASSLADRGAYEQYF
DNA: TGTGCCAGCAGCCTGGCGGATCGGGGGGCCTACGAGCAGTACTTC

length: 14
V: TRBV27
D: TRBD1
J: TRBJ2-1
size: .
CDR3: CASKGGISYNEQFF
DNA: TGTGCCAGCAAAGGGGGCATTTCCTACAATGAGCAGTTCTTC

length: 17
V: TRBV18
D: TRBD1
J: TRBJ2-2
size: .
CDR3: CASSSTPGQGKIGELFF
DNA: TGTGCCAGCTCATCAACACCGGGACAGGGAAAGATCGGGGAGCTGTTTTTT

length: 15
V: TRBV9
D: .
J: TRBJ1-3
size: .
CDR3: CASSVGGAARNTIYF
DNA: TGTGCCAGCAGCGTAGGCGGGGCAGCCAGAAACACCATATATTTT

length: 12
V: TRBV28
D: .
J: TRBJ2-2
size: .
CDR3: CASKTRTGELFF
DNA: TGTGCCAGCAAGACTCGCACCGGGGAGCTGTTTTTT

length: 15
V: TRBV7-9
D: .
J: TRBJ1-2
size: .
CDR3: CASSPTSVQDYGYTF
DNA: TGTGCCAGCAGCCCTACGAGCGTACAGGACTATGGCTACACCTTC

length: 16
V: TRBV10-3
D: .
J: TRBJ2-7
size: .
CDR3: CAISDGETGSPYEQYF
DNA: TGTGCCATCAGTGACGGGGAGACAGGTTCTCCCTACGAGCAGTACTTC

length: 14
V: TRBV13
D: .
J: TRBJ2-1
size: .
CDR3: CASSHPSSYNEQFF
DNA: TGTGCCAGCAGCCACCCTAGCTCCTACAATGAGCAGTTCTTC

length: 17
V: TRBV5-4
D: TRBD2
J: TRBJ2-5
size: .
CDR3: CASSLTGRGGLQETQYF
DNA: TGTGCCAGCAGCTTAACCGGTCGGGGGGGACTCCAAGAGACCCAGTACTTC

length: 17
V: TRBV9
D: TRBD1
J: TRBJ2-2
size: .
CDR3: CASSAKRTGVNTGELFF
DNA: TGTGCCAGCAGCGCGAAGCGGACAGGGGTAAACACCGGGGAGCTGTTTTTT

length: 18
V: TRBV1
D: .
J: TRBJ2-5
size: .
CDR3: CTSSQVRPLAGNQETQYF
DNA: TGCACCAGCAGCCAAGTACGTCCCTTAGCGGGTAACCAAGAGACCCAGTACTTC

length: 16
V: TRBV12-5
D: .
J: TRBJ1-5
size: .
CDR3: CASGFHTGTKDQPQHF
DNA: TGTGCTAGTGGTTTCCACACAGGGACAAAGGATCAGCCCCAGCATTTT

length: 12
V: TRBV30
D: .
J: TRBJ2-5
size: .
CDR3: CAWSVLEETQYF
DNA: TGTGCCTGGAGTGTACTGGAAGAGACCCAGTACTTC

length: 13
V: TRBV5-6
D: TRBD1
J: TRBJ1-2
size: once
CDR3: CASSPGTGYGYTF
DNA: TGTGCCAGCAGCCCTGGGACAGGCTATGGCTACACCTTC

length: 16
V: TRBV10-1
D: TRBD2
J: TRBJ2-1
size: .
CDR3: CASSAVERGSYNEQFF
DNA: TGCGCCAGCAGCGCTGTAGAGCGGGGCTCCTACAATGAGCAGTTCTTC

length: 18
V: TRBV5-4
D: .
J: TRBJ2-3
size: .
CDR3: CASSPPIAGRPSTDTQYF
DNA: TGTGCCAGCAGTCCCCCCATAGCCGGAAGGCCGAGCACAGATACGCAGTATTTT

length: 13
V: TRBV28
D: .
J: TRBJ1-1
size: few
CDR3: CASSLQGGTEAFF
DNA: TGTGCCAGCAGCCTCCAGGGCGGCACTGAAGCTTTCTTT